What follows is one TCR beta chain and its context. Its antigen is not identified. The data were obtained in a study of T cells in Graves' hyperthyroidism and ophthalmopathy. Overall study results and limits: From stable hyperthyroidism, ophthalmopathy was set apart by a 13 V-J model.

This CDR3 has 16 amino acids. Germline V gene sequence: CDR1 SGDLS, CDR2 YYNGEE. J lost 10 bases, V lost 4 bases, and 17 bases had no gene match. RNA transcripts provided the source from which TCR beta CDR3 regions were amplified. The HTBI primer set drove a first-round RT-PCR of the TCR CDR3. TCRdb reprocessed the multiplex PCR reads via MiXCR and lists one record per CDR3 protein. Of 600,000 to 650,000 distinct CDR3 sequences in the sample, under 20% were seen once. The sequence derives from a woman in her twenties or thirties with Graves' hyperthyroidism. The J gene is TRBJ2-1, the V gene TRBV9; TRBD2 matches at 7 bases. The material sequenced was blood. The CDR3 reads CASSRARGGSLGEQFF. In DNA form, the CDR3 reads TGTGCCAGCAGCCGGGCGAGGGGCGGGAGTTTGGGGGAGCAGTTCTTC.